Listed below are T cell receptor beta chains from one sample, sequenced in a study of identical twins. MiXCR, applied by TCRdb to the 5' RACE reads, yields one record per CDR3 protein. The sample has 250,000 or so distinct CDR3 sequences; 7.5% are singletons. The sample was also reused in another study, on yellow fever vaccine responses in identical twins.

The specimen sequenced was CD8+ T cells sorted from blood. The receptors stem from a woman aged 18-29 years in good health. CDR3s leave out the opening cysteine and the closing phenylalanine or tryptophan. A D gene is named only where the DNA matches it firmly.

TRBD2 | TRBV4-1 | ASSQDPLAGTRRYTDTQY
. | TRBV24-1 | ATSDSREHNEKLF
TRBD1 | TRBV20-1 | SARDWSGDRAFYGYT
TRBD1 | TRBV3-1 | ASSPGQGANQPQH
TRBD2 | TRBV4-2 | ASSQDLLAGRPPDEQF
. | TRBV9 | ASSVVQSTDTQY
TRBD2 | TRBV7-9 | ASSAGLAKDEQF
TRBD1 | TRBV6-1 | ASQPGQETNEKLF
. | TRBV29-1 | SVDRGSGYTEAF
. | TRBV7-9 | ASSRGGRGEKLF
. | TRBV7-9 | ASSSTDSSSGNTIY
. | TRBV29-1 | SVDEETQY
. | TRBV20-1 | SAREGTGAGELF
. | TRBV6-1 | ASSLGRAGDTQY
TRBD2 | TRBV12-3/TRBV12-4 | ASSFDPGLPNTGELF
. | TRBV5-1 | ASTITGELF
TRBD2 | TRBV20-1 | SVAGTPNTGELF
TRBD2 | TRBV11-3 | ASSLALAGETQY
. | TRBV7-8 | ASSLGSGQFFYEQY
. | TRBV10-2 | ASSRDIRNLENEQF
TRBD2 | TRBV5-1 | ASSWRTSGPEQF
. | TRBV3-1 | ASFGFNEQF
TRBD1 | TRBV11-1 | ASSPGTEHAETQY
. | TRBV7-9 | ASSSHSSGNEKLF
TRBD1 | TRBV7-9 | ASSMGQGADEQF
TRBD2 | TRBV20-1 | SARDPGLAGGISYNEQF
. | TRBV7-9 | ASSLSGADGYT
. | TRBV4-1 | ASSQDGGQDADEKLF
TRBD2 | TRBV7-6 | ASSFASGNNEQF
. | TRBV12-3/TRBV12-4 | ASSGGPGDPLAKNIQY
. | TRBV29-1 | SVEVAGFDGYT
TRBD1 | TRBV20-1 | CARRRDRVATNEKLF
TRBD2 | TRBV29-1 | SVEEGLGYEQF
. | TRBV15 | ATSERRGLETQY
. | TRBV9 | ASSVHGSGATEAF
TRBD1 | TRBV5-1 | ASRVAGGYSPLH
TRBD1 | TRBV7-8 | ASSKPGQPNTEAF
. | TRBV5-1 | ASSLQLTGSNEKLF
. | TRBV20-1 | SARVQFGGSYNEQF
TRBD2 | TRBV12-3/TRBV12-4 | ASSLVGTSGDEQF
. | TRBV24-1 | ATSAWGAGAKNTGELF
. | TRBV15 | ATSRKLPGNEQF